One sample yielded the 11 T cell receptor beta chains listed below, sequenced in a study of blood T cell repertoires in COVID-19. Clones were sequenced by immunoSEQ multiplex PCR, and TCRdb holds only the in-frame ones, with some missing. The table records tens of thousands of clones, about 73% of them present only once. Sequenced material: peripheral blood. These receptors were obtained from a man aged 55 to 70 with acute or convalescent COVID-19.

The sample holds one count of this clone. The rearrangement joins TRBV28 to TRBJ2-6; weak D call: TRBD2 (6 bases). The V gene lost 6 bases and the J gene lost 4 bases, with 16 bases spanning the gap. The CDR3 covers 16 residues. CDR1 is MDHEN, CDR2 SYDVKM, per germline. This CDR3 is CASRRDGGYGANVLTF. DNA of the CDR3: TGTGCCAGCAGGAGGGATGGAGGGTACGGGGCCAACGTCCTGACTTTC.

This chain connects TRBV6-5 to TRBJ1-4; TRBD1 matches 7 bases. The CDR3 has 15 amino acids. Trimming at V came to 0 bases and at J to 8 bases, leaving 6 bases not matched to a gene. Germline loops: CDR1 MNHEY, CDR2 SVGAGI. The CDR3 sequence is CASSYSGRGGEKLFF. In DNA form, the CDR3 reads TGTGCCAGCAGTTACTCTGGGAGAGGGGGCGAAAAACTGTTTTTT.

In its sample, this clone was seen a few times. The chain combines TRBV10-3 with TRBJ1-2, with unresolved D. This CDR3 spans 15 amino acids. V lost 2 bases to trimming and J lost 3 bases, with 13 bases between them. Germline V gene data show CDR1 as ENHRY and CDR2 as SYGVKD. The CDR3 sequence is CAISEPTHGDYGYTF. DNA of the CDR3: TGTGCCATCAGTGAGCCAACCCACGGTGACTATGGCTACACCTTC.

J is TRBJ1-2 and V is TRBV2, with a possible D match to TRBD1 (5 bases). The germline V gene encodes CDR1 SNHLY and CDR2 FYNNEI. This CDR3 comprises 14 residues. The ends were cut back, 6 bases at V and 0 bases at J, with 11 bases in the middle. The CDR3 nucleotides are TGTGCCAGCAGGGCACAGGTAGCTAACTATGGCTACACCTTC. Encoded protein: CASRAQVANYGYTF.

This clone was picked up a small number of times. This chain uses TRBV18 with TRBJ1-4; maybe TRBD1 (5 bases). The CDR3 sequence is 18 residues long. The germline V and J ends were trimmed by 3 bases and 0 bases, with 17 bases remaining between them. The germline V gene encodes CDR1 KGHSH and CDR2 LQKENI. CDR3 sequence: CASSPPGGGTATNEKLFF. For the CDR3, the DNA is TGTGCCAGCTCACCGCCCGGGGGGGGGACTGCAACTAATGAAAAACTGTTTTTT.

The chain couples TRBV24-1 to TRBJ2-1, with 9 bases matching TRBD2. This CDR3 has 15 amino acids. V was clipped by 3 bases and J by 7 bases; unmatched bases: 6. Germline V lookup: CDR1 KGHDR, CDR2 SFDVKD. CDR3 sequence (DNA): TGTGCCACCAGTGATCCTCCGCTAGCGGGGAATGAGCAGTTCTTC. This translates into CATSDPPLAGNEQFF.

This CDR3 reads CASSKQGPSGTDTQYF. CDR3 DNA sequence: TGTGCCAGCAGTAAACAGGGCCCGTCTGGCACAGATACGCAGTATTTT. This chain joins TRBV6-6 and TRBJ2-3; a possible D gene is TRBD1 (6 bases). This CDR3 comprises 16 residues. In germline, CDR1 is MNHNY, CDR2 SVGAGI (reference sequence). V lost 5 bases to trimming and J lost 1 base, with 16 bases between them.

Points on this clone: The DNA is left out, because the CDR3 cannot be placed on it with certainty; the CDR3 is given as TCRdb lists it. The chain recombines TRBV9 with TRBJ1-2. The CDR3 sequence runs 13 residues, both termini included. CDR1 SGDLS and CDR2 YYNGEE come from the germline V gene. The CDR3 protein is CASSSFGEGGYTF.

The V and J genes are TRBV12-3 or TRBV12-4 and TRBJ2-7; no firm D call. Trimming left V 1 base short and J 4 bases short, with 8 bases between. This CDR3 region has 13 residues. CDR3 loop: CASSLEEFYEQYF. CDR3 nucleotides: TGTGCCAGCAGTTTAGAGGAGTTTTACGAGCAGTACTTC.

This clone was picked up one time. The gene calls are TRBV4-2 and TRBJ1-2, with a possible D match to TRBD1 (6 bases). Per germline, CDR1 LGHNA and CDR2 YNFKEQ. Trimming left V 0 bases short and J 2 bases short, with 7 bases between. This CDR3 comprises 14 residues. CDR3 sequence reads: CASSQEQGNYGYTF. The CDR3 region has the DNA TGTGCCAGCAGCCAAGAGCAGGGGAACTATGGCTACACCTTC.

Here the CDR3 reads CASSTVRGLSYGYTF. The DNA of the CDR3 is TGTGCCAGCAGTACCGTTCGTGGTCTGAGCTATGGCTACACCTTC. The V and J genes are TRBV6-5 and TRBJ1-2; D is ambiguous. Trimming removed 5 bases at V and 4 bases at J, with 17 bases between. This CDR3 has 15 amino acids. From germline, CDR1 is MNHEY and CDR2 SVGAGI.